Below are 18 T cell receptor beta chains sequenced from a single sample in a study of blood T cell repertoires in COVID-19. Libraries were prepared by immunoSEQ multiplex PCR; TCRdb keeps only in-frame clonotypes and omits some of them. The table shows 35,000 to 45,000 clones, with around 94% occurring only once. The sequenced material came from peripheral blood. The origin of the receptors is a man aged 45-65 years with active COVID-19.

This clone occurred once. The chain is built from TRBV6-1 and TRBJ1-2, with TRBD1 identical over 12 bases. Germline values: CDR1 MNHNS, CDR2 SASEGT. This CDR3 contains 16 residues. The junction had 6 bases not matched to a gene; V was cut back by 0 bases and J by 7 bases. The chain's CDR3 is CASSEAGQGASAGYTF. As DNA, the CDR3 is TGTGCCAGCAGTGAAGCGGGACAGGGGGCTTCGGCTGGCTACACCTTC.

The chain carries TRBV12-3 or TRBV12-4 and TRBJ1-1; 9 bases are shared with TRBD1. The ends lost 5 bases at V and 7 bases at J; junction bases unmatched: 5. The CDR3 has 13 amino acids. Here the CDR3 reads CASSHRGLNEAFF. The CDR3 DNA reads TGTGCCAGCAGTCACAGGGGGCTGAATGAAGCTTTCTTT.

This chain links TRBV6-5 with TRBJ1-1; a weak D match, TRBD1 (6 bases). Trimming removed 6 bases from V and 2 bases from J, with 13 bases in between. Germline V gene data show CDR1 as MNHEY and CDR2 as SVGAGI. There are 14 residues in the CDR3. The CDR3 protein is CASSVQGTNTEAFF. The DNA of the CDR3 is TGTGCCAGCAGCGTACAGGGTACTAACACTGAAGCTTTCTTT.

The chain recombines TRBV19 with TRBJ1-5, with 8 bases lining up with TRBD1. CDR3 length: 15 residues. The germline V gene has CDR1 LNHDA and CDR2 SQIVND (reference sequence). The J segment lost 3 bases and the V segment lost 5 bases, leaving 6 bases of the junction unmatched. The CDR3 DNA sequence: TGTGCCAGTAGTGTGAACAGGGGGGACAATCAGCCCCAGCATTTT. It codes for CASSVNRGDNQPQHF.

The chain combines TRBV11-2 with TRBJ2-7; 9 positions match TRBD2. The V and J ends lost 0 bases and 4 bases, in that order; junction bases with no gene match: 7. The V gene's germline CDR1 is SGHAT and CDR2 FQNNGV. The CDR3 consists of 16 residues. CDR3 in amino acids: CASSLDDSGGGYEQYF. The CDR3 nucleotides read TGTGCCAGCAGCTTAGACGATAGCGGGGGAGGTTACGAGCAGTACTTC. Filled out from reference TRBV11-2 and TRBJ2-7, the complete variable domain reads EAGVAQSPRYKIIEKRQSVAFWCNPISGHATLYWYQQILGQGPKLLIQFQNNGVVDDSQLPKDRFSAERLKGVDSTLKIQPAKLEDSAVYLCASSLDDSGGGYEQYFGPGTRLTVT.

J is TRBJ1-5 and V is TRBV6-6; the D is unclear. The CDR3 length is 14 residues. The ends were cut back, 1 base at V and 2 bases at J, with 6 bases in the middle. The germline V gene has CDR1 MNHNY and CDR2 SVGAGI (reference sequence). CDR3 nucleotide sequence: TGTGCCAGCAGTTACTACGGGGGCAATCAGCCCCAGCATTTT. It is translated as CASSYYGGNQPQHF.

The rearrangement links TRBV9 to TRBJ1-2, with 7 nucleotides matching TRBD1. CDR1 and CDR2 (germline): SGDLS, YYNGEE. The CDR3 has 15 residues. V lost 4 bases to trimming and J lost 5 bases; unmatched junction nucleotides: 11. CDR3 DNA: TGTGCCAGCAGCATCCCCACAGGGGAAGGATATGGCTACACCTTC. It encodes CASSIPTGEGYGYTF.

This CDR3 is CASSIGPPGIMGNTEAFF. DNA for the CDR3: TGTGCCAGTAGTATAGGGCCGCCAGGGATTATGGGGAACACTGAAGCTTTCTTT. The V and J genes are TRBV19 and TRBJ1-1; D possibly corresponds to TRBD1 (5 bases). Trimming left V 1 base short and J 1 base short, with 19 bases between. The germline gives CDR1 LNHDA, CDR2 SQIVND (reference sequence). The CDR3 loop spans 18 amino acids. The full variable domain, in which reference TRBV19 and TRBJ1-1 provide the parts outside the CDR3, is DGGITQSPKYLFRKEGQNVTLSCEQNLNHDAMYWYRQDPGQGLRLIYYSQIVNDFQKGDIAEGYSVSREKKESFPLTVTSAQKNPTAFYLCASSIGPPGIMGNTEAFFGQGTRLTVV.

V and J are TRBV19 and TRBJ2-1; tentative D call: TRBD2 (5 bases). The CDR3 runs to 14 residues. Germline V gene data show CDR1 as LNHDA and CDR2 as SQIVND (reference sequence). Between the trimmed V and J ends, which lost 6 bases and 5 bases, there was a span of 14 bases. CDR3 sequence (DNA): TGTGCCAGTAGCAGTACCACTAGTAACAATGAGCAGTTCTTC. Translation gives CASSSTTSNNEQFF.

The V and J genes are TRBV5-1 and TRBJ1-5; tentatively, D is TRBD1 (6 bases). V lost 3 bases to trimming and J lost 7 bases, with 17 bases between them. The length of the CDR3 is 15 residues. Looked up from germline, CDR1 is SGHRS and CDR2 is YFSETQ. The CDR3 sequence is CASSSDGGASQPQHF. In DNA, the CDR3 is TGCGCCAGCAGCTCTGACGGGGGGGCAAGCCAGCCCCAGCATTTT.

In this sample, this clone turned up once. This chain connects TRBV19 to TRBJ1-5, with TRBD1 matching over 7 bases. V shed 3 bases and J 1 base; nucleotides not matched to a gene: 3. Germline V gene data show CDR1 as LNHDA and CDR2 as SQIVND (reference sequence). The CDR3 spans 15 residues. The CDR3, as DNA: TGTGCCAGTAGTATGGAGGGGGCGAGCAATCAGCCCCAGCATTTT. It is translated as CASSMEGASNQPQHF.

The rearrangement links TRBV19 to TRBJ2-1; 9 positions agree with TRBD2. Germline V lookup: CDR1 LNHDA, CDR2 SQIVND (reference sequence). The CDR3 is made up of 15 amino acids. V gave up 10 bases and J gave up 7 bases; unmatched junction bases: 14. The DNA for the CDR3 is TGTGCCACCGGCTCCGAGACTAGCGGCCCGAATGAGCAGTTCTTC. Translation gives CATGSETSGPNEQFF.

The gene calls are TRBV7-2 and TRBJ2-5, with D tentatively TRBD1 (5 bases). Deletions cut 4 bases from V and 0 bases from J, with 9 bases between. The germline V gene has CDR1 SGHTA and CDR2 FQGNSA. The CDR3 consists of 14 residues. CDR3 nucleotide sequence: TGTGCCAGCAGCTACAGGTCCTACCAAGAGACCCAGTACTTC. Protein product: CASSYRSYQETQYF.

The J gene is TRBJ2-1, the V gene TRBV14; 9 positions agree with TRBD1. This CDR3 is built from 18 residues. Germline V CDR1 and CDR2: SGHDN, FVKESK. Trimming at V came to 0 bases and at J to 5 bases, leaving 11 bases not matched to a gene. The CDR3 spells CASSQDAGGTGRNNEQFF. The CDR3 DNA reads as TGTGCCAGCAGCCAAGATGCGGGTGGGACAGGGCGTAACAATGAGCAGTTCTTC.

The chain employs TRBV30 and TRBJ2-7, with D tentatively TRBD2 (5 bases). The CDR3 contains 12 residues. Trimming took off 0 bases at V and 4 bases at J, with 7 bases between the two ends. Germline CDR1 is GTSNPN and CDR2 is SVGIG (reference sequence). In nucleotides, the CDR3 is TGTGCCTGGAGTGTACTAGGGTACGAGCAGTACTTC. Translation gives CAWSVLGYEQYF.

The chain is built from TRBV27 and TRBJ2-5; the D is unclear. The germline V gene has CDR1 MNHEY and CDR2 SMNVEV (reference sequence). The CDR3 extends over 14 amino acids. V was clipped by 5 bases and J by 5 bases, with 15 bases between them. The CDR3 coding sequence is TGTGCCAGCAGTCTAAGAGGTGTCCTGGAGACCCAGTACTTC. Its protein product is CASSLRGVLETQYF.

The V and J genes are TRBV5-4 and TRBJ2-5, with D unresolved. CDR1 and CDR2 from the germline V gene are SGHNT and YYREEE (reference sequence). The CDR3 covers 14 residues. V gave up 0 bases and J gave up 5 bases, with 11 bases separating them. The chain's CDR3 is CASSLAGSRETQYF. The DNA for the CDR3 is TGTGCCAGCAGCTTGGCCGGTTCCAGGGAGACCCAGTACTTC.

The chain is built from TRBV14 and TRBJ2-1; TRBD2 matches 7 bases. CDR3 length equals 14 residues. The germline gives CDR1 SGHDN, CDR2 FVKESK. V shed 0 bases, J shed 8 bases, and the junction held 4 bases outside the gene matches. CDR3 sequence reads: CASSQDNRGDEQFF. CDR3 DNA sequence: TGTGCCAGCAGCCAAGATAATCGGGGGGATGAGCAGTTCTTC.